This entry lists 26 T cell receptor beta chains sequenced from one sample in a study of cytomegalovirus exposure and HLA in healthy donors. With 60 Vbeta and 13 Jbeta primers, the PCR was carried out. Generated by immunoSEQ multiplex PCR, the TCRdb table keeps only in-frame clones and is missing some. The data show around 92,000 clones, about 85% seen once. The specimen sequenced was PBMCs. The receptors shown here come from a girl aged 2-10 years in good health and CMV-seropositive.

V and J are TRBV12-5 and TRBJ2-2; 11 positions agree with TRBD2. With V trimmed by 3 bases and J by 7 bases, 16 bases remained unmatched. CDR1 and CDR2 (germline): LGHNT, FRNRAP. This CDR3 spans 19 amino acids. CDR3 DNA sequence: TGTGCTAGTGGTTTCATACTGACTAGCGGGACAGACGGGGACGGGGAGCTGTTTTTT. Amino acid sequence: CASGFILTSGTDGDGELFF.

As DNA, the CDR3 is TGTGCTAGTGGTTTGGTACTTGGTAAGGAGACGAACACTGAAGCTTTCTTT. This codes for CASGLVLGKETNTEAFF. This chain joins TRBV12-5 and TRBJ1-1; D remains ambiguous. CDR1 and CDR2 (germline): LGHNT, FRNRAP. Trimming removed 0 bases from V and 1 base from J, with 15 bases in between. This CDR3 has 17 residues.

CDR3 sequence reads: CASSDGLAGGELFF. DNA of the CDR3: TGTGCCAGCAGTGACGGACTAGCGGGAGGGGAGCTGTTTTTT. This rearrangement joins TRBV6-4 to TRBJ2-2, with 12 bases aligning to TRBD2. Losses at the gene ends were 2 bases for V and 8 bases for J; bases not matched to a gene: 0. Germline CDR1 and CDR2: MRHNA and SNTAGT. The CDR3 extends over 14 amino acids.

In its sample, this clone was seen a few times. The junction does not match germline at one end; this may be a read error. The chain has TRBV19 and TRBJ1-4; 7 bases match TRBD1. This CDR3 comprises 13 residues. The germline V gene has CDR1 LNHDA and CDR2 SQIVND (reference sequence). The CDR3 sequence is CASSTQPGTAPIF. The CDR3 coding sequence is TGTGCCAGTAGTACTCAGCCCGGGACAGCCCCGATTTTT.

The rearrangement links TRBV25-1 to TRBJ2-6; a possible D gene is TRBD2 (5 bases). From germline, CDR1 is MGHDK and CDR2 SYGVNS. This CDR3 spans 18 amino acids. V was trimmed by 6 bases and J by 0 bases, leaving 18 bases between them. This CDR3 reads CASRGSGLLLSGANVLTF. The CDR3 DNA is TGTGCCAGCAGGGGGAGTGGACTGCTCCTCTCTGGGGCCAACGTCCTGACTTTC.

This sequence joins TRBV11-1 and TRBJ2-5; 7 positions match TRBD1. J was trimmed by 2 bases and V by 9 bases; bases with no gene match: 3. The CDR3 spans 12 residues. Germline-derived CDR1 and CDR2 are SGHAT and FQDESV (reference sequence). This CDR3 reads CASGTDQETQYF. The CDR3 DNA reads as TGTGCCAGTGGGACAGATCAAGAGACCCAGTACTTC.

The J gene is TRBJ1-2, the V gene TRBV5-1; TRBD1 aligns across 9 bases. V lost 4 bases and J lost 0; bases outside the gene matches: 1. Germline values: CDR1 SGHRS, CDR2 YFSETQ. CDR3 length equals 14 residues. The CDR3 sequence is CASSGTGTNYGYTF. The CDR3, as DNA: TGCGCCAGCAGCGGGACAGGGACTAACTATGGCTACACCTTC.

The rearrangement uses TRBV6-4 and TRBJ2-2, with 10 bases that match TRBD2. The V and J ends lost 5 bases and 6 bases, in that order; junction bases with no gene match: 6. This CDR3 has 15 residues. Germline values: CDR1 MRHNA, CDR2 SNTAGT. The CDR3 coding sequence is TGTGCCAGCAGTCGAAGCGGGGGGGATCCCGGGGAGCTGTTTTTT. Translation gives CASSRSGGDPGELFF.

The chain employs TRBV6-5 and TRBJ2-2; D remains ambiguous. CDR1 and CDR2 (germline): MNHEY, SVGAGI. The CDR3 is made up of 14 amino acids. Trimming stripped 0 bases from V and 6 bases from J, with 8 bases between. The CDR3 region is CASSYSNEAGELFF. In DNA form, the CDR3 reads TGTGCCAGCAGTTACTCGAATGAGGCCGGGGAGCTGTTTTTT.

The chain combines TRBV29-1 with TRBJ2-1; TRBD2 aligns across 8 bases. The CDR3 contains 16 residues. V gave up 1 base and J gave up 4 bases; unmatched junction bases: 9. CDR1 and CDR2 (germline): SQVTM, ANQGSEA. The CDR3, as DNA: TGCAGCGTTGAAGGACTAGCGTTTGAGACTTACAATGAGCAGTTCTTC. Translation gives CSVEGLAFETYNEQFF.

The genes are TRBV9 and TRBJ2-7; the D is unclear. The CDR3 runs to 13 residues. V lost 0 bases and J lost 3, with 7 bases in between. CDR1 and CDR2 (germline): SGDLS, YYNGEE. CDR3 DNA sequence: TGTGCCAGCAGCGTAGATGGAGACTACGAGCAGTACTTC. It yields the protein CASSVDGDYEQYF.

J is TRBJ2-5 and V is TRBV13; weak D call: TRBD1 (5 bases). V was cut by 4 bases and J by 5 bases, with 14 bases left in between. The CDR3 extends over 14 amino acids. Germline V lookup: CDR1 PRHDT, CDR2 FYEKMQ (reference sequence). CDR3: CASSSAGLRETQYF. In nucleotides, the CDR3 is TGTGCCAGCAGCTCTGCAGGGTTGCGCGAGACCCAGTACTTC.

This chain uses TRBV2 with TRBJ1-5, with D possibly being TRBD1 (5 bases). The CDR3 covers 15 residues. CDR1 SNHLY and CDR2 FYNNEI come from the germline V gene. Trimming took off 3 bases at V and 4 bases at J, with 13 bases between the two ends. CDR3 sequence (DNA): TGTGCCAGCAGTGAGGGCAGGGTTGGAAATCAGCCCCAGCATTTT. It specifies CASSEGRVGNQPQHF.

Here the CDR3 reads CASSDQGTSGETQYF. As DNA, the CDR3 is TGTGCCAGCAGTGATCAGGGGACTAGCGGGGAGACCCAGTACTTC. This chain uses TRBV6-1 with TRBJ2-5, with 12 bases fitting TRBD2. Trimming cost V 3 bases and J 5 bases; bases outside gene matches: 4. The CDR3 is made up of 15 amino acids. Germline V gene data show CDR1 as MNHNS and CDR2 as SASEGT.

This chain links TRBV4-1 with TRBJ2-7; D may be TRBD2 (6 bases). Germline V lookup: CDR1 MGHRA, CDR2 YSYEKL. This CDR3 has 14 amino acids. The V gene lost 1 base and the J gene lost 6 bases, with 13 bases spanning the gap. CDR3 loop: CASSQGLEGTEQYF. The CDR3 coding sequence is TGCGCCAGCAGCCAAGGACTAGAGGGAACCGAGCAGTACTTC.

This chain connects TRBV25-1 to TRBJ2-4; D might be TRBD2 (6 bases). Germline-derived CDR1 and CDR2 are MGHDK and SYGVNS. This CDR3 is 15 amino acids long. Between the trimmed V and J ends, which lost 6 bases and 0 bases, there was a span of 12 bases. CDR3 in amino acids: CASSESGVAKNIQYF. The DNA for the CDR3 is TGTGCCAGCAGCGAGTCGGGAGTAGCCAAAAACATTCAGTACTTC.

V usage is TRBV4-1 and J usage is TRBJ2-7, with 10 positions matching TRBD1. Germline V gene lookup returns CDR1 MGHRA and CDR2 YSYEKL. The length of the CDR3 is 15 residues. J was trimmed by 2 bases and V by 5 bases; bases with no gene match: 6. Here the CDR3 DNA reads TGCGCCAGCAGCGCCCGGGACAGGGGCACCTACGAGCAGTACTTC. Translation gives CASSARDRGTYEQYF.

This chain joins TRBV5-1 and TRBJ1-4; TRBD1 matches at 9 bases. J lost 0 bases, V lost 4 bases, and 10 bases had no gene match. The germline V gene encodes CDR1 SGHRS and CDR2 YFSETQ. The CDR3 runs to 18 residues. The chain's CDR3 is CASSHAGQGSTTNEKLFF. The CDR3 nucleotides read TGCGCCAGCAGCCATGCGGGACAGGGAAGTACAACTAATGAAAAACTGTTTTTT.

The genes are TRBV25-1 and TRBJ1-2; 7 bases match TRBD1. Germline assignment: CDR1 MGHDK and CDR2 SYGVNS. CDR3 length: 15 amino acids. J lost 7 bases, V lost 5 bases, and 13 bases had no gene match. Here the CDR3 DNA reads TGTGCCAGCAGTCCCCTCGACAGGGATCAAGGTGGCTACACCTTC. Protein sequence: CASSPLDRDQGGYTF.

The chain recombines TRBV6-5 with TRBJ2-1; D might be TRBD2 (5 bases). The CDR3 runs to 12 residues. Trimming removed 6 bases at V and 6 bases at J, with 9 bases between. Germline V gene sequence: CDR1 MNHEY, CDR2 SVGAGI. CDR3 in DNA: TGTGCCAGCAGCACTAGGGTCAATGAGCAGTTCTTC. Its translation is CASSTRVNEQFF.

For the CDR3, the DNA is TGTGCCACCAGCAGACAGGGGGCTAGCGAAAAACTGTTTTTT. This sequence encodes CATSRQGASEKLFF. The chain links TRBV15 to TRBJ1-4, with 8 bases that match TRBD1. The V segment lost 2 bases and the J segment 8 bases; nucleotides outside the gene matches: 4. The CDR3 spans 14 residues. CDR1 and CDR2 (germline): LNHNV, YYDKDF (reference sequence).

The chain combines TRBV29-1 with TRBJ2-5; 7 positions agree with TRBD1. This CDR3 has 13 residues. Unmatched junction bases numbered 6, after V lost 6 bases and J lost 2 bases. CDR1 and CDR2 from the germline V gene are SQVTM and ANQGSEA. The CDR3 spells CSVEYRGQETQYF. The CDR3 DNA sequence: TGCAGCGTGGAATACAGGGGACAAGAGACCCAGTACTTC.

The chain links TRBV28 to TRBJ2-5; the match to TRBD1 covers 8 bases. The germline gives CDR1 MDHEN, CDR2 SYDVKM. CDR3 length: 16 amino acids. V dropped 4 bases and J dropped 0; count of bases not matched to a gene: 7. CDR3 DNA: TGTGCCAGCAGTTCGGGCAGGGGGCCGGACCAAGAGACCCAGTACTTC. Its translation: CASSSGRGPDQETQYF.

V gene TRBV13 combines with J gene TRBJ2-7, with TRBD1 matching over 8 bases. CDR3 length equals 14 residues. J lost 6 bases, V lost 5 bases, and 9 bases had no gene match. CDR1 and CDR2 from the germline V gene are PRHDT and FYEKMQ (reference sequence). The CDR3 is CASSDPGGEGEQYF. CDR3 sequence (DNA): TGTGCCAGCAGCGATCCAGGGGGCGAGGGCGAGCAGTACTTC.

Only a few counts were recorded for this clone. The chain uses TRBV5-6 and TRBJ2-7, with TRBD1 matching over 7 bases. The V gene end was trimmed by 3 bases and the J gene end by 6 bases; junction bases not matched to a gene: 12. Germline V gene data show CDR1 as SGHDT and CDR2 as YYEEEE. The CDR3 is 15 amino acids. CDR3 DNA: TGTGCCAGCAGCTGGGCAACCGGGACAGATCGCGAGCAGTACTTC. Protein: CASSWATGTDREQYF.

There are a few counts of this clone. The CDR3 DNA follows: TGTGCCAGCAGCTTGACTAGGACCTACGAGCAGTACTTC. It translates to CASSLTRTYEQYF. J is TRBJ2-7 and V is TRBV7-2; D possibly corresponds to TRBD2 (6 bases). The germline gives CDR1 SGHTA, CDR2 FQGNSA. Trimming left V 3 bases short and J 2 bases short, with 8 bases between. The CDR3 consists of 13 residues.